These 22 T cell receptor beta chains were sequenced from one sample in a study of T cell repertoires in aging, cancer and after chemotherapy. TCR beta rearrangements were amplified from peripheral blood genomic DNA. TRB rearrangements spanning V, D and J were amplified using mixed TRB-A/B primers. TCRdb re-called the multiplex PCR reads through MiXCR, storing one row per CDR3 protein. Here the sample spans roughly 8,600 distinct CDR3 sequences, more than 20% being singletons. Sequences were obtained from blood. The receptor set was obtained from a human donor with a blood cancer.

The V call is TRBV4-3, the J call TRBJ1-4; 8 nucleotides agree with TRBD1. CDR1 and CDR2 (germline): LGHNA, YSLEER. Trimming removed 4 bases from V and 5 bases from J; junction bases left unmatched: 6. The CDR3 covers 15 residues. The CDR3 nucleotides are TGCGCCAGCAGCCGGAGGGGACAGGTGAATGAAAAACTGTTTTTT. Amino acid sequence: CASSRRGQVNEKLFF.

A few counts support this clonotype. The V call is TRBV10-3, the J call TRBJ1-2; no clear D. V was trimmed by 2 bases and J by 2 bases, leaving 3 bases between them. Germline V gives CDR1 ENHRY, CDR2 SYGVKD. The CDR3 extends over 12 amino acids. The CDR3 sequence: CAISELNYGYTF. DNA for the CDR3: TGTGCCATCAGTGAGCTCAACTATGGCTACACCTTC.

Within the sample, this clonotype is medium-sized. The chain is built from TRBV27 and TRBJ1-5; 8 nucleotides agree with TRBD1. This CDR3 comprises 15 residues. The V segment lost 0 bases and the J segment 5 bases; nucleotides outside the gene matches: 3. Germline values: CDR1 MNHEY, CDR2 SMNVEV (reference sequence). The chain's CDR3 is CASSLSTGEDQPQHF. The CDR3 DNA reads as TGTGCCAGCAGTTTATCGACAGGGGAAGATCAGCCCCAGCATTTT.

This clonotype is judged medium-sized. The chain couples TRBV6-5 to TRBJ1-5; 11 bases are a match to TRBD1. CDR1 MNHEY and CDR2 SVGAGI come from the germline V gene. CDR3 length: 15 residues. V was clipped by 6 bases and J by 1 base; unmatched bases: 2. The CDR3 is CASRRDRGSNQPQHF. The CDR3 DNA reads TGTGCCAGCAGACGGGACAGGGGGAGCAATCAGCCCCAGCATTTT.

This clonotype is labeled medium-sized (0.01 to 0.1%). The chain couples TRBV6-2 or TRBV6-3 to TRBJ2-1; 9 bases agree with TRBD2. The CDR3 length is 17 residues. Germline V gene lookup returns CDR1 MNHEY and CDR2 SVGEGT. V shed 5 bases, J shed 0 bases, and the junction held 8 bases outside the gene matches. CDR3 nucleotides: TGTGCCAGCAGTCGCCCTAGCGGGGCTAGCTCCTACAATGAGCAGTTCTTC. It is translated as CASSRPSGASSYNEQFF.

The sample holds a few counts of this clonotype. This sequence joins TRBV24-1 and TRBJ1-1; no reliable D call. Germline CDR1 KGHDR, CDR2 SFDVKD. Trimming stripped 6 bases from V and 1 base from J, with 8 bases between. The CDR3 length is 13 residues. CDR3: CATSKGSNTEAFF. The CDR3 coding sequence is TGTGCCACCAGTAAGGGATCGAACACTGAAGCTTTCTTT.

In DNA form, the CDR3 reads TGTGCCAGCAGCTTGACAGGAGGGAACACTGAAGCTTTCTTT. It yields the protein CASSLTGGNTEAFF. This chain uses TRBV7-9 with TRBJ1-1; D might be TRBD1 (6 bases). CDR3 length equals 14 residues. V shed 3 bases and J shed 1 base, with 9 bases lying between them. Germline V lookup: CDR1 SEHNR, CDR2 FQNEAQ (reference sequence).

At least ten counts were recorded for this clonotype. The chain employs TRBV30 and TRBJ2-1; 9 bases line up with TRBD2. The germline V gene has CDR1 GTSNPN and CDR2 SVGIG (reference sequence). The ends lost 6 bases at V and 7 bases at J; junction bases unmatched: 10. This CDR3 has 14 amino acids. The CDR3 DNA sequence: TGTGCCTGTAACGCGGGAGGGCCTGGTAATGAGCAGTTCTTC. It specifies CACNAGGPGNEQFF.

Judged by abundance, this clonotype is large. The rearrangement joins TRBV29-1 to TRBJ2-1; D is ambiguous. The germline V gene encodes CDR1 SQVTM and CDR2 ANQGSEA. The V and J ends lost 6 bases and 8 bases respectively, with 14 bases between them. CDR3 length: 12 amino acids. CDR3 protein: CSVIAVADEQFF. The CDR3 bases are TGCAGCGTGATAGCAGTTGCGGATGAGCAGTTCTTC.

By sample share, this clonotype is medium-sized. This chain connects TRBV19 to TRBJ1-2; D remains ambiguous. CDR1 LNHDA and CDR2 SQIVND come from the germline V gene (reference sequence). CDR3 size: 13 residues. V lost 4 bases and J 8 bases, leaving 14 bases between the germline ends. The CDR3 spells CASSTVPDGGYTF. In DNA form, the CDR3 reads TGTGCCAGTAGTACAGTCCCTGACGGGGGCTACACCTTC.

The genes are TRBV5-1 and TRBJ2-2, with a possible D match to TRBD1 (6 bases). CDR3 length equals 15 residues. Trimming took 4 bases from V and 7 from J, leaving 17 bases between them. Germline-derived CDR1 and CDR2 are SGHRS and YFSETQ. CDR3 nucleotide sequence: TGCGCCAGCAGCCTTGGGGGCCATAGGGACGGGGAGCTGTTTTTT. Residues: CASSLGGHRDGELFF.

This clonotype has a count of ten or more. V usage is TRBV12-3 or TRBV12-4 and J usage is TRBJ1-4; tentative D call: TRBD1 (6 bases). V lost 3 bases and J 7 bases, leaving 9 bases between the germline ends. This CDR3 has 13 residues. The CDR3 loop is CASSLAGAEKLFF. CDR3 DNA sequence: TGTGCCAGCAGTTTGGCAGGGGCTGAAAAACTGTTTTTT.

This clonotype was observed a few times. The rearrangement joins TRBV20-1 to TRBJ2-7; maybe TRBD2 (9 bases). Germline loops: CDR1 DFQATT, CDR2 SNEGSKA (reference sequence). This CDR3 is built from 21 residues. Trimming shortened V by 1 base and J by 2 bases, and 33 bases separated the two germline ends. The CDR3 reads CSARGIERQGASGTFTYEQYF. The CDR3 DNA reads TGCAGTGCTAGAGGTATCGAACGGCAGGGGGCTAGCGGGACCTTTACCTACGAGCAGTACTTC.

CDR3 DNA sequence: TGCGCCAGCAGCCAAGATCTAGCTTCTGGTGAGCAGTTCTTC. Amino acid sequence: CASSQDLASGEQFF. The genes are TRBV4-3 and TRBJ2-1, with D possibly TRBD2 on 5 matching bases. CDR3 length: 14 amino acids. V was cut by 0 bases and J by 9 bases, with 12 bases left in between. Looked up from germline, CDR1 is LGHNA and CDR2 is YSLEER.

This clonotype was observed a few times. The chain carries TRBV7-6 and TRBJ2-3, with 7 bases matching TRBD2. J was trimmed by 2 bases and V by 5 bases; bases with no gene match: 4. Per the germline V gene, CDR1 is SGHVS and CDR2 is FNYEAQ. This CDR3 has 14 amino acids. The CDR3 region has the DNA TGTGCCAGCAGCCTGGGGGGGACCACAGATACGCAGTATTTT. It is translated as CASSLGGTTDTQYF.

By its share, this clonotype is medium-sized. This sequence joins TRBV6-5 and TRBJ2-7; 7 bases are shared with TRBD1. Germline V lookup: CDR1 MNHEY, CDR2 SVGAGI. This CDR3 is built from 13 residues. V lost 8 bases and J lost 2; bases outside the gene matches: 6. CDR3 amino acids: CASGTGQAYEQYF. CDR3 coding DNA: TGTGCCAGCGGAACCGGACAGGCCTACGAGCAGTACTTC.

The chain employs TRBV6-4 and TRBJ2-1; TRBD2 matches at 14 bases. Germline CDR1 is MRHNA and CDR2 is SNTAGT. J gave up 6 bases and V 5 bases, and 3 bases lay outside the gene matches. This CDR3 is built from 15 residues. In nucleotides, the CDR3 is TGTGCCAGCAGTCGGACTAGCGGGAGGACCAATGAGCAGTTCTTC. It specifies CASSRTSGRTNEQFF.

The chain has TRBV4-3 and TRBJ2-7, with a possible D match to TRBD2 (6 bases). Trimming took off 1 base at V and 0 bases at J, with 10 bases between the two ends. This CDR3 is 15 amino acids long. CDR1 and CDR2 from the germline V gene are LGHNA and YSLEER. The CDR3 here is CASSQVAGSSYEQYF. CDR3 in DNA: TGCGCCAGCAGCCAAGTGGCGGGGAGCTCCTACGAGCAGTACTTC.

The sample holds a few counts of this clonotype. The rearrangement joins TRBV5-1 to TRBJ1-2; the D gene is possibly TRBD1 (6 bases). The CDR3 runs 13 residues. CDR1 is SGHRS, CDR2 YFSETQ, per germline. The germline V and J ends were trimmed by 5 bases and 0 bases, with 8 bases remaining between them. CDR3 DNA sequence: TGCGCCAGCAGTGCAGGGGCTAACTATGGCTACACCTTC. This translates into CASSAGANYGYTF. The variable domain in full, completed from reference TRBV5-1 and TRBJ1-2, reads KAGVTQTPRYLIKTRGQQVTLSCSPISGHRSVSWYQQTPGQGLQFLFEYFSETQRNKGNFPGRFSGRQFSNSRSEMNVSTLELGDSALYLCASSAGANYGYTFGSGTRLTVV.

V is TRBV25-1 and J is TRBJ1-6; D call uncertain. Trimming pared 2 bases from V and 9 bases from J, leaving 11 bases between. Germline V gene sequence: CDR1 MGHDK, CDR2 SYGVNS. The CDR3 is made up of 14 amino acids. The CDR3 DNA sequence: TGTGCCAGCAGTGAACGGCCGCGAAGTTCACCCCTCCACTTT. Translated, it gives CASSERPRSSPLHF.

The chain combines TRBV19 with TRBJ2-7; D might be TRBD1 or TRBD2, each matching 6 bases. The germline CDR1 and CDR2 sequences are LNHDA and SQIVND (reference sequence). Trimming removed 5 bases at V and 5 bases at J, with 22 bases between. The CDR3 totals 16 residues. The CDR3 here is CASSVNRGPKRNEQYF. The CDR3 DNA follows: TGTGCCAGTAGTGTTAACCGGGGGCCGAAGAGGAACGAGCAGTACTTC.

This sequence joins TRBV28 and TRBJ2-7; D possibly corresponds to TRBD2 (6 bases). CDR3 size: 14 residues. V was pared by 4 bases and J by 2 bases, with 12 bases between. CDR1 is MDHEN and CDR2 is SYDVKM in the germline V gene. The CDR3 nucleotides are TGTGCCAGCAGTTCATGGACTATCGCCTACGAGCAGTACTTC. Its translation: CASSSWTIAYEQYF.